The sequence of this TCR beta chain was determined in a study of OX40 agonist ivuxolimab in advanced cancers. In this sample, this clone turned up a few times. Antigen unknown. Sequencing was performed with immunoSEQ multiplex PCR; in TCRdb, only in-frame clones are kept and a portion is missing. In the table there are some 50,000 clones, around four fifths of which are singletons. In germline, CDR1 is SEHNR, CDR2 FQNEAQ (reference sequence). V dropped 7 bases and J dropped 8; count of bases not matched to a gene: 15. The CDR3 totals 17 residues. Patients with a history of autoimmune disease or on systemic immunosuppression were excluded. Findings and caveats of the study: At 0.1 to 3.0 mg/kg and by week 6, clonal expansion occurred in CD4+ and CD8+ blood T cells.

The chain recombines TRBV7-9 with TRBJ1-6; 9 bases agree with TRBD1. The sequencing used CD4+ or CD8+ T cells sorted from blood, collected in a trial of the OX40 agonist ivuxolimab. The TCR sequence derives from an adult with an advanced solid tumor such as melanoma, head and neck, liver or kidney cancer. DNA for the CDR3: TGTGCCAGCACCTCTTGGGGGACAGGGTACAAGGATTCACCCCTCCACTTT. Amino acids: CASTSWGTGYKDSPLHF.